The rows below give T cell receptor beta chains drawn from one sample of a study of T cell responses to AZD1222 COVID-19 vaccine. Only in-frame clones appear in the TCRdb table, and some are missing; sequencing was by immunoSEQ multiplex PCR. The table lists some 120,000 clones, 75% to 90% of them singletons. The specimen was peripheral blood, collected on day 0 of AZD1222 vaccination. The receptors shown here come from an adult in good health. Both conserved end residues are part of each CDR3. The D gene is left open where the match is weak. The size entry is marked missing in some rows and otherwise reads once, few, many or a size class.

CDR3 DNA | CDR3 protein | D gene | V gene | clone size | J gene | CDR3 length
TGTGCCTGGAGTTTCCGAGGGGGCGGAACATACTCCTATAATTCACCCCTCCACTTT | CAWSFRGGGTYSYNSPLHF | TRBD1 | TRBV30 | - | TRBJ1-6 | 19
TGTGCCAGTAGTCACTCACCTCGGTTAACAACTAATGAAAAACTGTTTTTT | CASSHSPRLTTNEKLFF | - | TRBV19 | - | TRBJ1-4 | 17
TGCGCCAGCAGCCAAGCTTTACCTAGCGGGAGGGCAGATACGCAGTATTTT | CASSQALPSGRADTQYF | TRBD2 | TRBV4-3 | - | TRBJ2-3 | 17
TGTGCCAGCAGCAAAGGTATCCCAGGGGAAGGTCAGCCCCAGCATTTT | CASSKGIPGEGQPQHF | - | TRBV21-1 | - | TRBJ1-5 | 16
TGTGCCAGTAGCGGGACAGGTGAAAAACTGTTTTTT | CASSGTGEKLFF | TRBD1 | TRBV19 | once | TRBJ1-4 | 12
TGTGCCAGCAGTCTGGACAGGAGGGGAGTAGAGACCCAGTACTTC | CASSLDRRGVETQYF | - | TRBV6-5 | - | TRBJ2-5 | 15
TGTGCCACCAGCAGAGTTCCCTCCGGGGAGCTGTTTTTT | CATSRVPSGELFF | - | TRBV15 | - | TRBJ2-2 | 13
TGTGCCAGCAAGAGGGACAGGGAGGGCTACACCTTC | CASKRDREGYTF | TRBD1 | TRBV12-3/TRBV12-4 | - | TRBJ1-2 | 12
TGTGCCAGCAGTCGGGACAGGACGGATGGCTACACCTTC | CASSRDRTDGYTF | TRBD1 | TRBV6-6 | - | TRBJ1-2 | 13
TGTGCCAGTAGTACCCAGAGTAATTCACCCCTCCACTTT | CASSTQSNSPLHF | - | TRBV19 | - | TRBJ1-6 | 13
TGTGCCAGCAGCTCGCCCCGGGACAGGGTAGGCTACACCTTC | CASSSPRDRVGYTF | TRBD1 | TRBV11-2 | once | TRBJ1-2 | 14
TGTGCCAGCAGTTACTCGACACAGGGCTATTCACCCCTCCACTTT | CASSYSTQGYSPLHF | - | TRBV6-2/TRBV6-3 | - | TRBJ1-6 | 15
TGTGCCAGCGTACGCCTCTCACAGACAATTAATGGCTACACCTTC | CASVRLSQTINGYTF | - | TRBV7-8 | few | TRBJ1-2 | 15
TGCGCCAGCAGCTTGGCCTTTGGGGTCATGCAGGGGGCGATTAGCGCTGAAGCTTTCTTT | CASSLAFGVMQGAISAEAFF | TRBD1 | TRBV5-1 | - | TRBJ1-1 | 20
TGCGCCAGCAGCGTGGCCGTGGGTCAGCCCCAGCATTTT | CASSVAVGQPQHF | - | TRBV5-1 | - | TRBJ1-5 | 13
TGTGCCAGCAGCAAGGGAGGAGGGGGGGACCCCTACAATGAGCAGTTCTTC | CASSKGGGGDPYNEQFF | - | TRBV21-1 | - | TRBJ2-1 | 17
TGTGCCAGTAGTACCCTACAGGGGGAGGGTAACTATGGCTACACCTTC | CASSTLQGEGNYGYTF | TRBD1 | TRBV19 | - | TRBJ1-2 | 16
TGTGCCAGCAGCCAATCATGGGCGCCGCTAGCACGCACAGATACGCAGTATTTT | CASSQSWAPLARTDTQYF | - | TRBV3-1/TRBV3-2 | - | TRBJ2-3 | 18
TGCGCCAGCAGTCCAGGGGCCTTGGGAAACACCATATATTTT | CASSPGALGNTIYF | - | TRBV10-1 | few | TRBJ1-3 | 14
TGTGCCAGCAGCGTGGGGGGGACAGCGTCCTCTGGAAACACCATATATTTT | CASSVGGTASSGNTIYF | TRBD1 | TRBV9 | - | TRBJ1-3 | 17
TGTGCCAGCGGGCCTAGCGGGAGGTCGGGCAATGAGCAGTTCTTC | CASGPSGRSGNEQFF | TRBD2 | TRBV7-8 | - | TRBJ2-1 | 15
TGTGCCAGCAGCTTTCAAAGAGGGACAGGGACTAATTCACCCCTCCACTTT | CASSFQRGTGTNSPLHF | TRBD1 | TRBV13 | once | TRBJ1-6 | 17
TGTGCCAGCAGCCGCCGCCCGGAGGGGAACTCTGGAAACACCATATATTTT | CASSRRPEGNSGNTIYF | - | TRBV11-3 | - | TRBJ1-3 | 17
TGTGCCAGCAGCCAAGATGCAGGAGCTTATGGCTACACCTTC | CASSQDAGAYGYTF | - | TRBV3-1/TRBV3-2 | - | TRBJ1-2 | 14
TGTGCCAGCAGTCAGGGACAGGGGGGCGGCTACACCTTC | CASSQGQGGGYTF | TRBD1 | TRBV12-3/TRBV12-4 | - | TRBJ1-2 | 13
TGTGCCATCAGTGCAGGGGTTAATAATTCACCCCTCCACTTT | CAISAGVNNSPLHF | - | TRBV10-3 | - | TRBJ1-6 | 14
TGCGCCAGCAGCCCGAGAAACAGGGGAAGGGCTAACGAGCAGTACTTC | CASSPRNRGRANEQYF | TRBD1 | TRBV5-1 | - | TRBJ2-7 | 16
TGTGCCAGCAGCCAAGATTTGATCGCAGATACGCAGTATTTT | CASSQDLIADTQYF | - | TRBV14 | - | TRBJ2-3 | 14
TGTGCCAGCAGCTTAGGTAGCGGAGACTACGAGCAGTACTTC | CASSLGSGDYEQYF | - | TRBV11-2 | - | TRBJ2-7 | 14
TGCGCCAGCAGCCAAGTGGTAGGCCAGCCCCAGCATTTT | CASSQVVGQPQHF | - | TRBV4-3 | - | TRBJ1-5 | 13
TGCGCCAGCAGCTTGGACAGGGGCCAAAGCACAGATACGCAGTATTTT | CASSLDRGQSTDTQYF | TRBD1 | TRBV5-1 | - | TRBJ2-3 | 16
TGTGCCAGCAGTTTGGAGGGGATGGAGGGCTACACCTTC | CASSLEGMEGYTF | - | TRBV12-3/TRBV12-4 | - | TRBJ1-2 | 13